One and the same sample provided the 19 T cell receptor beta chains below, sequenced in a study of shared clonotypes between healthy human individuals. Assay used: immunoSEQ multiplex PCR; TCRdb lists only in-frame clones, some missing. This table has some 2,000,000 clones, roughly 95% appearing once. Sequencing was done on a sample of naive CD4+ T cells sorted from blood. Subset defined: CD45RA+ positively selected. The receptors come from a man aged 18 to 35 in good health.

This chain joins TRBV30 and TRBJ2-5; 9 nucleotides line up with TRBD2. Germline loops: CDR1 GTSNPN, CDR2 SVGIG (reference sequence). The CDR3 runs 16 residues. V lost 1 base to trimming and J lost 7 bases; unmatched junction nucleotides: 13. DNA of the CDR3: TGTGCCTGGAGTGGTTTTGGCGGGGGGGCCTCGGCGACCCAGTACTTC. It translates to CAWSGFGGGASATQYF.

The chain carries TRBV2 and TRBJ1-3; a possible D gene is TRBD1 (5 bases). The CDR3 extends over 16 amino acids. The germline V gene has CDR1 SNHLY and CDR2 FYNNEI. V was trimmed by 5 bases and J by 1 base, leaving 15 bases between them. This chain's CDR3 is CASSTHLTESGNTIYF. DNA for the CDR3: TGTGCCAGCAGTACGCACCTGACAGAGTCTGGAAACACCATATATTTT.

CDR3 residues: CAWSGTGSWNSPLHF. As DNA, the CDR3 is TGTGCCTGGAGCGGAACAGGTTCGTGGAATTCACCCCTCCACTTT. The chain employs TRBV30 and TRBJ1-6; D perhaps matches TRBD1 (5 bases). Trimming took 3 bases from V and 7 from J, leaving 16 bases between them. Germline values: CDR1 GTSNPN, CDR2 SVGIG (reference sequence). The CDR3 is 15 amino acids.

The rearrangement uses TRBV7-9 and TRBJ2-4; TRBD2 aligns across 9 bases. Germline V lookup: CDR1 SEHNR, CDR2 FQNEAQ (reference sequence). With V trimmed by 5 bases and J by 3 bases, 5 bases remained unmatched. This CDR3 spans 15 amino acids. CDR3 loop: CASSGSGGIKNIQYF. CDR3 sequence (DNA): TGTGCCAGCAGCGGGAGCGGGGGGATCAAAAACATTCAGTACTTC.

V is TRBV6-5 and J is TRBJ1-5, with 8 nucleotides matching TRBD1. With 0 bases clipped from V and 7 bases from J, the junction kept 5 bases outside the gene matches. Looked up from germline, CDR1 is MNHEY and CDR2 is SVGAGI. The CDR3 totals 15 residues. The chain's CDR3 is CASSYSQGATQPQHF. DNA of the CDR3: TGTGCCAGCAGTTACTCCCAGGGGGCCACCCAGCCCCAGCATTTT.

The chain links TRBV10-2 to TRBJ2-1, with 7 bases fitting TRBD2. This CDR3 is 14 amino acids long. CDR1 and CDR2 from the germline V gene are WSHSY and SAAADI. The junction had 2 bases not matched to a gene; V was cut back by 2 bases and J by 4 bases. CDR3 in DNA: TGCGCCAGCAGTGAGGCTAGCGGATACAATGAGCAGTTCTTC. This sequence encodes CASSEASGYNEQFF.

The genes are TRBV30 and TRBJ1-6; 12 bases agree with TRBD1. The V gene end was trimmed by 3 bases and the J gene end by 6 bases; junction bases not matched to a gene: 12. The V gene's germline CDR1 is GTSNPN and CDR2 SVGIG (reference sequence). The CDR3 length is 18 residues. The CDR3 region has the DNA TGTGCCTGGAGGGTCATGGGTTGGGGACAGGGGGCTAATTCACCCCTCCACTTT. Protein: CAWRVMGWGQGANSPLHF.

CDR3 loop: CASSLTGPNYNEQFF. In nucleotides, the CDR3 is TGCGCCAGCAGCTTGACGGGGCCTAACTACAATGAGCAGTTCTTC. The rearrangement uses TRBV5-1 and TRBJ2-1, with D possibly called TRBD1 or TRBD2 (5 bases each). The CDR3 contains 15 residues. Trimming removed 1 base at V and 3 bases at J, with 11 bases between. The germline V gene has CDR1 SGHRS and CDR2 YFSETQ.

V is TRBV19 and J is TRBJ1-5; D is ambiguous. Per germline, CDR1 LNHDA and CDR2 SQIVND (reference sequence). Trimming stripped 5 bases from V and 3 bases from J, with 17 bases between. The CDR3 runs 16 residues. The CDR3 is CASSLGYGDTNQPQHF. The DNA of the CDR3 is TGTGCCAGTAGTTTGGGTTATGGGGATACCAATCAGCCCCAGCATTTT.

The chain links TRBV9 to TRBJ2-1; TRBD2 matches at 7 bases. CDR1 and CDR2 (germline): SGDLS, YYNGEE. V trimming: 3 bases; J trimming: 10 bases; junction bases outside the gene matches: 7. This CDR3 spans 13 amino acids. Here the CDR3 reads CASSAPWGGEQFF. As DNA, the CDR3 is TGTGCCAGCAGCGCGCCCTGGGGAGGGGAGCAGTTCTTC.

The chain employs TRBV21-1 and TRBJ2-7; whether TRBD2, the table's D call, matches the DNA was not checked. TRBV21-1 is noted as a pseudogene. The CDR3 contains 15 residues. This chain's CDR3 is CASNHGTRMFYEQYF. CDR3 in DNA: TGTGCCAGCAACCACGGTACGAGGATGTTCTACGAGCAGTACTTC.

The chain couples TRBV5-4 to TRBJ1-4; 9 positions match TRBD1. Trimming took 4 bases from V and 9 from J; bases not matched to a gene: 7. Germline V CDR1 and CDR2: SGHNT, YYREEE (reference sequence). The CDR3 consists of 14 residues. The CDR3 nucleotides read TGTGCCAGCAGCGGCGGACAGGGGTTTCAAAAACTGTTTTTT. This encodes CASSGGQGFQKLFF.

V and J are TRBV7-3 and TRBJ2-3; TRBD2 matches at 7 bases. There are 12 residues in the CDR3. V was pared by 8 bases and J by 2 bases, with 1 base of the junction left unmatched. Germline assignment: CDR1 SGHTA and CDR2 FQGTGA. This CDR3 reads CASAGDTDTQYF. Here the CDR3 DNA reads TGTGCCAGCGCGGGGGACACAGATACGCAGTATTTT. Looking up the rest from reference TRBV7-3 and TRBJ2-3 gives the full variable domain: GAGVSQTPSNKVTEKGKYVELRCDPISGHTALYWYRQSLGQGPEFLIYFQGTGAADDSGLPNDRFFAVRPEGSVSTLKIQRTERGDSAVYLCASAGDTDTQYFGPGTRLTVL.

This chain links TRBV2 with TRBJ1-6, with D possibly TRBD1 on 6 matching bases. Germline values: CDR1 SNHLY, CDR2 FYNNEI. The CDR3 consists of 13 residues. V lost 5 bases and J lost 9, with 11 bases in between. This CDR3 is CASSRGFGSPLHF. CDR3 nucleotides: TGTGCCAGCAGTAGGGGGTTTGGTTCACCCCTCCACTTT. The variable domain in full, with the rest retrieved from reference TRBV2 and TRBJ1-6, is EPEVTQTPSHQVTQMGQEVILRCVPISNHLYFYWYRQILGQKVEFLVSFYNNEISEKSEIFDDQFSVERPDGSNFTLKIRSTKLEDSAMYFCASSRGFGSPLHFGNGTRLTVT.

The chain employs TRBV30 and TRBJ1-3; possibly TRBD1 for D (5 bases). With 1 base removed from V and 3 bases from J, the gap between germline ends came to 13 bases. Germline values: CDR1 GTSNPN, CDR2 SVGIG (reference sequence). This CDR3 comprises 15 residues. CDR3 in amino acids: CAWSGGGDGGNTIYF. CDR3 nucleotide sequence: TGTGCCTGGAGTGGCGGGGGGGACGGTGGAAACACCATATATTTT. Combining the CDR3 with reference TRBV30 and TRBJ1-3 gives the whole variable domain SQTIHQWPATLVQPVGSPLSLECTVEGTSNPNLYWYRQAAGRGLQLLFYSVGIGQISSEVPQNLSASRPQDRQFILSSKKLLLSDSGFYLCAWSGGGDGGNTIYFGEGSWLTVV.

The chain combines TRBV9 with TRBJ2-7; 8 bases are shared with TRBD2. Germline trimming cut 0 bases from V and 5 bases from J; bases unmatched to any gene: 7. CDR1 and CDR2 from the germline V gene are SGDLS and YYNGEE. The CDR3 is made up of 15 amino acids. This CDR3 reads CASSVGSSGNHEQYF. In nucleotides, the CDR3 is TGTGCCAGCAGCGTAGGAAGTAGCGGGAACCACGAGCAGTACTTC.

V and J are TRBV6-6 and TRBJ2-4; 11 nucleotides line up with TRBD1. V lost 5 bases to trimming and J lost 3 bases; unmatched junction nucleotides: 3. From germline, CDR1 is MNHNY and CDR2 SVGAGI (reference sequence). The CDR3 loop spans 15 amino acids. The CDR3 here is CASSMGTGGKNIQYF. The CDR3 nucleotides are TGTGCCAGCAGTATGGGGACAGGGGGCAAAAACATTCAGTACTTC.

Only one count was recorded for this clone. The chain carries TRBV6-4 and TRBJ2-7; D is unclear. Trimming shortened V by 8 bases and J by 1 base, and 9 bases separated the two germline ends. Per the germline V gene, CDR1 is MRHNA and CDR2 is SNTAGT. This CDR3 has 12 residues. CDR3 in amino acids: CASRNVSYEQYF. CDR3 nucleotides: TGTGCCAGCCGCAATGTGTCCTACGAGCAGTACTTC.

The rearrangement uses TRBV10-3 and TRBJ1-2; D is ambiguous. CDR1 and CDR2 (germline): ENHRY, SYGVKD. The V end was cut by 3 bases, the J end by 3 bases, with 8 bases between. This CDR3 spans 13 amino acids. CDR3 protein: CAISDGTYYGYTF. CDR3 nucleotides: TGTGCCATCAGTGACGGCACCTACTATGGCTACACCTTC.